These 19 T cell receptor beta chains were all obtained from the same sample, sequenced in a study of monozygotic twins with inflammatory bowel disease. Each CDR3 protein gets one entry in TCRdb, which reprocessed the 5' RACE reads and gives no DNA. Recorded for this sample: 110,000 to 150,000 distinct CDR3 sequences. Sequencing was performed on blood. These receptor sequences come from a human donor with ulcerative colitis or Crohn's disease, or a healthy co-twin of an affected twin (not recorded which).

This chain joins TRBV18 and TRBJ2-1; the D call of TRBD2 rests on TCRdb alone, since no DNA is present to check it. The germline V gene has CDR1 KGHSH and CDR2 LQKENI. CDR3 length equals 17 residues. CDR3 residues: CASSPRASGAGYNEQFF.

The genes are TRBV19 and TRBJ2-3; TCRdb names TRBD1, which stays unverified in the absence of DNA. CDR3 size: 14 residues. Per germline, CDR1 LNHDA and CDR2 SQIVND (reference sequence). The CDR3 region is CASSIGDVADTQYF.

V gene TRBV20-1 combines with J gene TRBJ1-5; TCRdb selects TRBD1, and the lack of DNA leaves this call unchecked. CDR3 size: 15 residues. Germline V gene sequence: CDR1 DFQATT, CDR2 SNEGSKA (reference sequence). The CDR3 sequence: CSAPRLRGSNQPQHF.

The V and J genes are TRBV9 and TRBJ2-3; TCRdb reports TRBD2, a call that lacks DNA to check it against. Germline loops: CDR1 SGDLS, CDR2 YYNGEE. This CDR3 is 16 amino acids long. CDR3 sequence reads: CASSVAAGGPADTQYF.

This chain connects TRBV12-3 or TRBV12-4 to TRBJ2-2; TCRdb indicates TRBD2, and absent DNA this call remains unverified. The CDR3 consists of 16 residues. The CDR3 reads CASSLGGGSGTGELFF.

The CDR3 is CASSLVESPLHF. The rearrangement uses TRBV7-9 and TRBJ1-6. This CDR3 contains 12 residues. Germline V gene sequence: CDR1 SEHNR, CDR2 FQNEAQ (reference sequence).

The chain combines TRBV5-1 with TRBJ2-1; as DNA is missing, the TRBD1 call by TCRdb cannot be tested. Germline V gives CDR1 SGHRS, CDR2 YFSETQ. CDR3 length: 15 amino acids. This CDR3 reads CASSQQGGLDSEQFF.

The CDR3 reads CASSMWGAGGELFF. V gene TRBV19 combines with J gene TRBJ2-2; checking the TCRdb D call of TRBD2 is not possible without DNA. CDR3 length: 14 residues. The germline gives CDR1 LNHDA, CDR2 SQIVND (reference sequence).

V is TRBV14 and J is TRBJ1-1; absent DNA, TCRdb's TRBD1 call cannot be checked. CDR3 length: 15 amino acids. Germline lookup yields CDR1 SGHDN and CDR2 FVKESK. The CDR3 loop reads CASSSSRGWGTEAFF.

The V gene is TRBV6-1, the J gene TRBJ1-4. This CDR3 contains 11 residues. Per germline, CDR1 MNHNS and CDR2 SASEGT. CDR3 region: CASSDHEKLFF.

The J gene is TRBJ2-1, the V gene TRBV20-1; TCRdb returns TRBD2, unconfirmable since there is no DNA. This CDR3 comprises 14 residues. Per the germline V gene, CDR1 is DFQATT and CDR2 is SNEGSKA (reference sequence). The CDR3 is CSASVGTSYNEQFF.

The rearrangement uses TRBV28 and TRBJ2-1; TCRdb designates TRBD1, a call that cannot be tested without DNA. Germline loops: CDR1 MDHEN, CDR2 SYDVKM. The CDR3 has 15 residues. The CDR3 here is CASSTTGNLYNEHFF.

The chain is built from TRBV7-8 and TRBJ2-3; TCRdb reports TRBD1, a call that lacks DNA to check it against. Germline V gene sequence: CDR1 SGHVS, CDR2 FQNEAQ. The CDR3 runs 15 residues. The chain's CDR3 is CASSFGTSSTDTQYF.

The chain combines TRBV27 with TRBJ1-1; TCRdb proposes TRBD1, but this gene call is untestable without DNA. This CDR3 spans 14 amino acids. Germline assignment: CDR1 MNHEY and CDR2 SMNVEV (reference sequence). The CDR3 loop is CASRYSPGQEKAFF.

This chain connects TRBV6-2 or TRBV6-3 to TRBJ2-3; the D call of TRBD2 rests on TCRdb alone, since no DNA is present to check it. Germline values: CDR1 MNHEY, CDR2 SVGEGT. The CDR3 totals 13 residues. CDR3 loop: CASKLAGTDTQYF.

The rearrangement joins TRBV28 to TRBJ2-2; there is no DNA to check the TCRdb D call of TRBD2. Per the germline V gene, CDR1 is MDHEN and CDR2 is SYDVKM. The CDR3 is 16 amino acids. CDR3 loop: CASSPGLAGAGGELFF.

This chain links TRBV29-1 with TRBJ1-5; the TRBD1 assignment by TCRdb is unverifiable without DNA. Germline V gene sequence: CDR1 SQVTM, CDR2 ANQGSEA. The CDR3 is made up of 13 amino acids. The CDR3 protein is CSVGQGSNQPQHF.

The V and J genes are TRBV12-3 or TRBV12-4 and TRBJ1-5. This CDR3 spans 14 amino acids. The CDR3 region is CASSLGGNHQPQHF.

The CDR3 sequence is CASSLVGGGYNEQFF. This chain links TRBV7-2 with TRBJ2-1; without DNA, the TCRdb call of TRBD2 cannot be checked. The CDR3 extends over 15 amino acids. From germline, CDR1 is SGHTA and CDR2 FQGNSA.